The clone carrying this TCR beta chain was observed many times. Its antigen is currently unknown. These data belong to a study of early T cells in non-severe SARS-CoV-2 infection. Study-wide background: The sequenced material was bulk RNA from unsorted whole blood, and its chains were unpaired. Study-wide results and caveats: Comparison of clonotypes with VDJdb favored anti-spike CD8 responses while missing private and CD4 specificities.

V dropped 0 bases and J dropped 1 base, with 8 bases sitting between them. CDR1 is SGHTA and CDR2 is FQGNSA in the germline V gene. The CDR3 spans 15 residues. Unique molecular identifiers (one per individual cDNA molecule) were attached. TCRdb reprocessed the 5' RACE reads via MiXCR and lists one record per CDR3 protein. In the table there are 20,000 to 25,000 distinct CDR3 sequences, roughly 4.2% of which are singletons. This chain uses TRBV7-2 with TRBJ2-3; D is unresolved. This clonotype originated in an adult who was a healthcare worker with PCR-confirmed SARS-CoV-2 infection or an uninfected control (not recorded which). Sequenced: whole blood. The CDR3 sequence is CASSLAGPGTDTQYF. The CDR3 DNA reads TGTGCCAGCAGCTTAGCCGGGCCTGGCACAGATACGCAGTATTTT.